The rows below give T cell receptor beta chains drawn from one sample of a study of blood T cell repertoires in COVID-19. Libraries were prepared by immunoSEQ multiplex PCR; TCRdb keeps only in-frame clonotypes and omits some of them. The table includes under 200,000 clones, roughly 81% detected once. Sequenced sample: peripheral blood. The receptors come from a woman aged 45-60 years with COVID-19, enrolled during active disease. Each CDR3 is given with its conserved first and last residue. A D gene is named only where the DNA matches it firmly. A clone size is listed for some rows: how often the clone was seen (once, few, many), or a class if it is expanded.

abundance | d_gene | j_gene | v_gene | CDR3aa | CDR3nt
NA | NA | TRBJ1-3 | TRBV7-8 | CASSEGSGNTIYF | TGTGCCAGCAGCGAGGGCTCTGGAAACACCATATATTTT
NA | TRBD2 | TRBJ2-1 | TRBV4-1 | CASRENGGEQFF | TGCGCCAGCAGGGAGAACGGGGGGGAGCAGTTCTTC
NA | TRBD1 | TRBJ1-2 | TRBV3-1/TRBV3-2 | CASSLTEGARGYTF | TGTGCCAGCAGCCTTACTGAGGGGGCAAGGGGCTACACCTTC
NA | NA | TRBJ1-2 | TRBV15 | CATSSPDSYGYTF | TGTGCCACCAGCAGCCCGGACAGCTATGGCTACACCTTC
few | NA | TRBJ2-7 | TRBV10-1 | CASSDPTAYEQYF | TGCGCCAGCAGTGACCCTACAGCCTACGAGCAGTACTTC
NA | TRBD1 | TRBJ1-1 | TRBV18 | CASQDRGLNTEAFF | TGTGCCAGCCAGGACAGGGGGTTGAACACTGAAGCTTTCTTT
NA | TRBD1 | TRBJ1-4 | TRBV7-9 | CASSSQTGGVEKLFF | TGTGCCAGCAGCTCGCAGACAGGGGGCGTTGAAAAACTGTTTTTT
NA | NA | TRBJ1-4 | TRBV4-2 | CASSQDRIQGATNEKLFF | TGTGCCAGCAGCCAAGATAGGATTCAAGGGGCAACTAATGAAAAACTGTTTTTT
once | TRBD1 | TRBJ2-5 | TRBV5-1 | CASSWTGGEETQYF | TGCGCCAGCAGCTGGACAGGGGGCGAAGAGACCCAGTACTTC
NA | NA | TRBJ1-2 | TRBV6-5 | CASSYESPGYGYTF | TGTGCCAGCAGTTACGAGTCTCCGGGATATGGCTACACCTTC
NA | NA | TRBJ1-1 | TRBV25-1 | CASLGSWGQDTEAFF | TGTGCCAGCTTGGGGAGTTGGGGGCAGGACACTGAAGCTTTCTTT
NA | TRBD1 | TRBJ1-1 | TRBV7-3 | CASSDQAGTGAFF | TGTGCCAGCAGCGACCAAGCCGGGACAGGGGCTTTCTTT
NA | NA | TRBJ1-3 | TRBV19 | CASTRGGSGNTIYF | TGTGCCAGTACCCGAGGGGGCTCTGGAAACACCATATATTTT
NA | NA | TRBJ2-3 | TRBV2 | CATTPSTDTQYF | TGTGCCACCACACCTAGCACAGATACGCAGTATTTT
NA | NA | TRBJ2-7 | TRBV2 | CASRALGGSYEQYF | TGTGCCAGCAGGGCCTTAGGGGGCTCCTACGAGCAGTACTTC
few | NA | TRBJ1-2 | TRBV18 | CASSFPREASYGYTF | TGTGCCAGCTCATTTCCACGCGAAGCCTCTTATGGCTACACCTTC
NA | NA | TRBJ2-7 | TRBV6-1 | CASSGSRRLVYDEQYF | TGTGCCAGCAGTGGATCCCGAAGGCTAGTATACGACGAGCAGTACTTC
NA | NA | TRBJ2-2 | TRBV7-9 | CASSPGVTTGELFF | TGTGCCAGCAGCCCAGGGGTGACCACCGGGGAGCTGTTTTTT
NA | TRBD1 | TRBJ1-5 | TRBV25-1 | CASTPQGAGNQPQHF | TGTGCCAGCACACCACAGGGGGCAGGCAATCAGCCCCAGCATTTT
NA | NA | TRBJ1-4 | TRBV5-1 | CASSRSGSNEKLFF | TGCGCCAGCAGCCGCAGCGGCTCTAATGAAAAACTGTTTTTT
once | TRBD1 | TRBJ2-5 | TRBV10-1 | CASRGPGQGVQETQYF | TGCGCCAGCAGGGGCCCGGGACAGGGGGTCCAAGAGACCCAGTACTTC
NA | TRBD1 | TRBJ2-2 | TRBV27 | CASSYPGQGTPGELFF | TGTGCCAGCAGTTACCCGGGACAGGGGACCCCCGGGGAGCTGTTTTTT
NA | NA | TRBJ1-1 | TRBV6-5 | CASKRSGPNTEAFF | TGTGCCAGCAAGAGGAGCGGTCCCAACACTGAAGCTTTCTTT
NA | NA | TRBJ2-1 | TRBV5-1 | CASSLEGPSTNSYNEQFF | TGCGCCAGCAGCTTGGAGGGCCCTAGCACCAACTCCTACAATGAGCAGTTCTTC
many | TRBD1 | TRBJ1-1 | TRBV7-3 | CASSLNRGPGNTEAFF | TGTGCCAGCAGCCTAAACAGGGGGCCGGGGAACACTGAAGCTTTCTTT
NA | TRBD2 | TRBJ2-5 | TRBV5-1 | CASSSRLAGTQETQYF | TGCGCCAGCAGCTCCCGACTAGCGGGGACCCAAGAGACCCAGTACTTC
few | TRBD2 | TRBJ2-7 | TRBV4-2 | CASSQRSGVYEQYF | TGTGCCAGCAGCCAACGTAGCGGGGTCTACGAGCAGTACTTC
NA | NA | TRBJ2-7 | TRBV6-5 | CASRYNPDTLGEQYF | TGTGCCAGCAGGTACAACCCGGACACCCTCGGCGAGCAGTACTTC
NA | NA | TRBJ2-7 | TRBV12-3/TRBV12-4 | CASTKGGVNEQYF | TGTGCCAGCACCAAGGGGGGGGTCAACGAGCAGTACTTC
NA | TRBD2 | TRBJ2-2 | TRBV11-2 | CASSLAGVNTGELFF | TGTGCCAGCAGCCTAGCGGGGGTGAACACCGGGGAGCTGTTTTTT
NA | NA | TRBJ1-1 | TRBV7-2 | CASSLDRDLKRAVNTEAFF | TGTGCCAGCAGCTTAGACAGGGATCTTAAGCGAGCGGTGAACACTGAAGCTTTCTTT